This T cell receptor (beta chain) derives from a study of CD8 T cells in ankylosing spondylitis. Study findings and constraints: Ankylosing spondylitis blood appeared to carry a characteristic TCR beta motif of under ten highly homologous variants.

CDR1 SNHLY and CDR2 FYNNEI come from the germline V gene. The V end lost 7 bases, the J end lost 8 bases, and 11 bases lay between the germline ends. The length of the CDR3 is 11 residues. This clonotype was detected many times. The antigen is undetermined. The authors made TCR beta libraries by quantitative 5'-RACE with molecular barcodes. TCRdb reprocessed the 5' RACE reads via MiXCR and lists one record per CDR3 protein. Among under 300,000 distinct CDR3 sequences listed, approximately 9% were seen once. This sequence was found in a male donor with ankylosing spondylitis or in good health (not recorded which). The specimen sequenced was blood, either unsorted or a sorted T cell fraction (not recorded which). This chain uses TRBV2 with TRBJ1-1; unclear D gene. The CDR3 region has the DNA TGTGCCAGCACCCTTCTTCTAGAAGCTTTCTTT. Protein product: CASTLLLEAFF.